These 12 T cell receptor beta chains came from one sample sequenced in a study of blood T cell repertoires in COVID-19. The method was immunoSEQ multiplex PCR; TCRdb's version includes in-frame clones alone and lacks a portion of them. The data contain about 140,000 clones, approximately 87% of them seen just once; the ten biggest clones take up 4% to 4.5%. What was sequenced was peripheral blood. Receptor source: a middle-aged woman with acute or convalescent COVID-19.

This rearrangement joins TRBV10-3 to TRBJ1-5; possibly TRBD1 for D (5 bases). The germline CDR1 and CDR2 sequences are ENHRY and SYGVKD. V shed 6 bases and J shed 3 bases, with 9 bases lying between them. The CDR3 spans 13 residues. CDR3 residues: CAISQGNNQPQHF. Here the CDR3 DNA reads TGTGCCATCAGCCAGGGTAACAATCAGCCCCAGCATTTT.

This chain joins TRBV5-8 and TRBJ2-3; D may be TRBD2 (6 bases). The CDR3 spans 15 residues. Germline V gene data show CDR1 as SGHTS and CDR2 as YDEGEE. Between the trimmed V and J ends, which lost 0 bases and 4 bases, there was a span of 12 bases. The CDR3 bases are TGTGCCAGCAGCTTGGCTGGACTACAATCAGATACGCAGTATTTT. Protein product: CASSLAGLQSDTQYF. Full variable domain (outside the CDR3, taken from reference TRBV5-8 and TRBJ2-3): EAGVTQSPTHLIKTRGQQATLRCSPISGHTSVYWYQQALGLGLQFLLWYDEGEERNRGNFPPRFSGRQFPNYSSELNVNALELEDSALYLCASSLAGLQSDTQYFGPGTRLTVL.

This chain links TRBV7-9 with TRBJ2-5; 8 bases are a match to TRBD2. Germline lookup yields CDR1 SEHNR and CDR2 FQNEAQ (reference sequence). There are 15 residues in the CDR3. V dropped 6 bases and J dropped 4; count of bases not matched to a gene: 10. CDR3 in DNA: TGTGCCAGCAGTTATGGGACTAGGAGAGGAGAGACCCAGTACTTC. Translating gives CASSYGTRRGETQYF.

The rearrangement links TRBV2 to TRBJ1-1; possibly TRBD1 for D (5 bases). The germline CDR1 and CDR2 sequences are SNHLY and FYNNEI. The V end was cut by 8 bases, the J end by 5 bases, with 15 bases between. The CDR3 consists of 13 residues. The CDR3 nucleotides read TGTGCCAGCGAGTTAGGGGATGGTACTGAAGCTTTCTTT. This encodes CASELGDGTEAFF.

The chain is built from TRBV15 and TRBJ1-4, with 7 bases aligning to TRBD1. The V and J ends lost 0 bases and 4 bases, in that order; junction bases with no gene match: 5. CDR1 and CDR2 (germline): LNHNV, YYDKDF (reference sequence). The CDR3 sequence is 16 residues long. The CDR3 bases are TGTGCCACCAGCAGAGACGGACAGGTGCTTAATGAAAAACTGTTTTTT. Translating gives CATSRDGQVLNEKLFF.

V gene TRBV7-2 combines with J gene TRBJ2-4; no firm D call. V shed 2 bases and J shed 7 bases, with 9 bases lying between them. The CDR3 has 13 amino acids. Germline V gives CDR1 SGHTA, CDR2 FQGNSA. The CDR3 here is CASSLIAANIQYF. Written as DNA, the CDR3 is TGTGCCAGCAGCTTAATAGCCGCGAACATTCAGTACTTC.

The V gene is TRBV7-2, the J gene TRBJ2-3; TRBD2 matches 8 bases. The germline V gene encodes CDR1 SGHTA and CDR2 FQGNSA. The CDR3 extends over 15 amino acids. Losses at the gene ends were 3 bases for V and 4 bases for J; bases not matched to a gene: 6. The CDR3 nucleotides read TGTGCCAGCAGCTTCTATAGCGGGGTCTCAGATACGCAGTATTTT. It encodes CASSFYSGVSDTQYF. Using reference TRBV7-2 and TRBJ2-3 for the parts outside the CDR3, the full variable domain is GAGVSQSPSNKVTEKGKDVELRCDPISGHTALYWYRQSLGQGLEFLIYFQGNSAPDKSGLPSDRFSAERTGGSVSTLTIQRTQQEDSAVYLCASSFYSGVSDTQYFGPGTRLTVL.

The chain recombines TRBV7-9 with TRBJ2-1; 7 bases align to TRBD1. Germline CDR1 SEHNR, CDR2 FQNEAQ (reference sequence). The CDR3 runs to 15 residues. J was trimmed by 7 bases and V by 4 bases; bases with no gene match: 10. CDR3 nucleotides: TGTGCCAGCAGCTCAACAGGGGTCTATGGAAATGAGCAGTTCTTC. It translates to CASSSTGVYGNEQFF.

The genes are TRBV27 and TRBJ2-2; D remains ambiguous. Germline CDR1 and CDR2: MNHEY and SMNVEV (reference sequence). The CDR3 has 14 residues. V was cut by 2 bases and J by 1 base, with 5 bases left in between. CDR3 protein: CASSLLLNTGELFF. The CDR3 DNA sequence: TGTGCCAGCAGTTTACTCTTGAACACCGGGGAGCTGTTTTTT.

The V call is TRBV4-1, the J call TRBJ2-6; 7 bases match TRBD1. The CDR3 totals 17 residues. Germline trimming cut 1 base from V and 0 bases from J; bases unmatched to any gene: 3. Germline assignment: CDR1 MGHRA and CDR2 YSYEKL. The CDR3 loop is CASSQGDSSSGANVLTF. The CDR3, as DNA: TGCGCCAGCAGCCAAGGGGACAGCAGCTCTGGGGCCAACGTCCTGACTTTC.

The J gene is TRBJ2-5, the V gene TRBV3-1 (or the pseudogene TRBV3-2); a weak D match, TRBD2 (6 bases). This CDR3 has 12 residues. The ends were cut back, 3 bases at V and 4 bases at J, with 6 bases in the middle. Germline lookup yields CDR1 LGHDT and CDR2 YNNKEL (reference sequence). The CDR3 nucleotides read TGTGCCAGCAGCCAGGGAGGAGAGACCCAGTACTTC. This sequence encodes CASSQGGETQYF.

The chain is built from TRBV28 and TRBJ2-3, with a weak D call TRBD1 (7 bases). The CDR3 is made up of 20 amino acids. V was shortened by 3 bases and J by 4 bases, with 29 bases between the two germline ends. CDR1 and CDR2 (germline): MDHEN, SYDVKM. The CDR3 sequence is CASSFPTRLRGRIFSDTQYF. CDR3 nucleotides: TGTGCCAGCAGTTTCCCTACCCGACTCAGGGGGAGGATTTTTTCAGATACGCAGTATTTT.